The next 25 T cell receptor beta chains were all read from a single sample in a study of T cells in Graves' hyperthyroidism and ophthalmopathy. Amplification of TCR beta CDR3 regions was performed using RNA transcripts as template. HTBI primers drove first-round RT-PCR of the TCR CDR3. TCRdb re-called the multiplex PCR reads through MiXCR, storing one row per CDR3 protein. The sample has hundreds of thousands of distinct CDR3 sequences, approximately 16% seen once. Sequences were obtained from blood. These receptor sequences come from a woman aged 40 to 50 with Graves' ophthalmopathy.

This clonotype has just a few counts. The chain recombines TRBV4-1 with TRBJ2-5; no definite D call. Germline assignment: CDR1 MGHRA and CDR2 YSYEKL. The CDR3 length is 13 residues. The ends were cut back, 1 base at V and 5 bases at J, with 8 bases in the middle. CDR3 sequence reads: CASSQVYSETQYF. CDR3 bases: TGCGCCAGCAGCCAAGTTTATTCGGAGACCCAGTACTTC.

V gene TRBV20-1 combines with J gene TRBJ2-5; TRBD2 agrees at 7 bases. CDR1 and CDR2 from the germline V gene are DFQATT and SNEGSKA (reference sequence). V shed 3 bases, J shed 2 bases, and the junction held 12 bases outside the gene matches. The CDR3 runs 16 residues. CDR3 sequence reads: CSASSASGVLQETQYF. DNA for the CDR3: TGCAGTGCTAGTAGTGCCAGCGGGGTACTACAAGAGACCCAGTACTTC.

This clonotype appeared many times. The chain has TRBV2 and TRBJ1-5, with D possibly being TRBD1 (6 bases). The CDR3 has 16 residues. V lost 2 bases and J lost 0, with 11 bases in between. Germline V gene lookup returns CDR1 SNHLY and CDR2 FYNNEI. Written as DNA, the CDR3 is TGTGCCAGCAGTGAAACAGGGTCCTATAGCAATCAGCCCCAGCATTTT. Its translation: CASSETGSYSNQPQHF.

The chain couples TRBV19 to TRBJ1-1, with unresolved D. This CDR3 has 16 residues. Germline V gene data show CDR1 as LNHDA and CDR2 as SQIVND (reference sequence). Trimming removed 0 bases at V and 0 bases at J, with 11 bases between. As DNA, the CDR3 is TGTGCCAGTAGTATAGATGAGGGCGTTATGAACACTGAAGCTTTCTTT. This sequence encodes CASSIDEGVMNTEAFF.

This clonotype has ten or more counts. The chain recombines TRBV12-3 or TRBV12-4 with TRBJ2-3; D is perhaps TRBD2 (6 bases). The CDR3 runs to 15 residues. Deletions cut 2 bases from V and 1 base from J, with 10 bases between. In DNA form, the CDR3 reads TGTGCCAGCAGTTTATTTTCTAGCGGCACAGATACGCAGTATTTT. It specifies CASSLFSSGTDTQYF.

This chain connects TRBV4-1 to TRBJ2-5; D gene unclear. Trimming removed 1 base from V and 2 bases from J, with 8 bases in between. Germline CDR1 MGHRA, CDR2 YSYEKL. The CDR3 is 14 amino acids. CDR3 sequence reads: CASSQGVMQETQYF. The DNA of the CDR3 is TGCGCCAGCAGCCAAGGGGTTATGCAAGAGACCCAGTACTTC.

This clonotype was counted ten times or more. The rearrangement uses TRBV18 and TRBJ2-3, with 11 positions matching TRBD2. The germline V gene has CDR1 KGHSH and CDR2 LQKENI. V lost 5 bases to trimming and J lost 3 bases; unmatched junction nucleotides: 7. The CDR3 contains 16 residues. The CDR3 DNA is TGTGCCAGCTCAGAGCTCGGGACTAGCGGAACAGATACGCAGTATTTT. The encoded protein is CASSELGTSGTDTQYF.

As to this clonotype: A much larger clone differs by one base, so this may be a read error. CDR3 region: CDSSLGHRDLYEQYF. The CDR3, as DNA: TGCGACAGCAGCCTGGGGCACAGGGATCTCTACGAGCAGTACTTC. The chain recombines TRBV5-1 with TRBJ2-7, with D perhaps matching TRBD1 (6 bases). The germline V gene encodes CDR1 SGHRS and CDR2 YFSETQ. The CDR3 totals 15 residues.

This clonotype was seen many times. The rearrangement links TRBV10-3 to TRBJ2-7, with a possible D match to TRBD2 (6 bases). V was pared by 0 bases and J by 5 bases, with 17 bases between. CDR3 length equals 16 residues. The V gene's germline CDR1 is ENHRY and CDR2 SYGVKD. The CDR3 coding sequence is TGTGCCATCAGTGAGTCTTCCCCCGGGAGAGGCGACGAGCAGTACTTC. Translation: CAISESSPGRGDEQYF.

This clonotype was picked up a small number of times. The rearrangement links TRBV28 to TRBJ2-1; D remains unclear. This CDR3 has 13 amino acids. Germline lookup yields CDR1 MDHEN and CDR2 SYDVKM. The ends were cut back, 5 bases at V and 9 bases at J, with 14 bases in the middle. The CDR3 bases are TGTGCCAGCAGTCACTCAACCTGGGGTGAGCAGTTCTTC. Its protein is CASSHSTWGEQFF.

The chain recombines TRBV7-2 with TRBJ1-2, with 7 bases fitting TRBD1. V was pared by 5 bases and J by 0 bases, with 9 bases of the junction left unmatched. Germline V gene lookup returns CDR1 SGHTA and CDR2 FQGNSA. The CDR3 length is 16 residues. The CDR3 DNA reads TGTGCCAGCAGCCCCAGGGGACAGCCTTCTAACTATGGCTACACCTTC. Amino acids: CASSPRGQPSNYGYTF.

This clonotype was counted ten times or more. The gene calls are TRBV6-1 and TRBJ2-3, with a tentative D call TRBD2 (5 bases). V was cut by 7 bases and J by 1 base, with 21 bases left in between. The CDR3 sequence is 17 residues long. Germline values: CDR1 MNHNS, CDR2 SASEGT. Written as DNA, the CDR3 is TGTGCCAGCAACGGACGGTACGGGAAGGTTGGCACAGATACGCAGTATTTT. Its protein product is CASNGRYGKVGTDTQYF.

The J gene is TRBJ2-5, the V gene TRBV2; TRBD1 agrees at 7 bases. The CDR3 covers 12 residues. The V and J ends lost 6 bases and 4 bases, in that order; junction bases with no gene match: 2. Germline assignment: CDR1 SNHLY and CDR2 FYNNEI. Written as DNA, the CDR3 is TGTGCCAGCAGGACAGGGACAGAGACCCAGTACTTC. Its translation: CASRTGTETQYF.

Ten or more counts support this clonotype. The chain joins TRBV28 to TRBJ2-7; 8 nucleotides agree with TRBD1. V lost 6 bases to trimming and J lost 1 base; unmatched junction nucleotides: 5. The CDR3 has 14 amino acids. Germline CDR1 is MDHEN and CDR2 is SYDVKM. The CDR3, as DNA: TGTGCCAGCAGATCAACAGGGGGATCCTACGAGCAGTACTTC. Amino acid sequence: CASRSTGGSYEQYF.

This clonotype was detected many times. V gene TRBV6-5 combines with J gene TRBJ2-7; 7 bases fit TRBD1. Germline V lookup: CDR1 MNHEY, CDR2 SVGAGI. The CDR3 spans 16 residues. Germline trimming cut 0 bases from V and 2 bases from J; bases unmatched to any gene: 7. CDR3 sequence reads: CASSYSTGDPPYEQYF. In DNA form, the CDR3 reads TGTGCCAGCAGTTACTCTACAGGGGATCCCCCCTACGAGCAGTACTTC.

The chain couples TRBV10-3 to TRBJ1-5; D unresolved. The CDR3 has 16 amino acids. Germline lookup yields CDR1 ENHRY and CDR2 SYGVKD. The V end lost 2 bases, the J end lost 1 base, and 12 bases lay between the germline ends. DNA for the CDR3: TGTGCCATCAGTGAGGGACCTCCCGGGAGCAATCAGCCCCAGCATTTT. It yields the protein CAISEGPPGSNQPQHF.

The chain recombines TRBV14 with TRBJ2-1; TRBD2 matches at 11 bases. Germline loops: CDR1 SGHDN, CDR2 FVKESK. J was trimmed by 9 bases and V by 1 base; bases with no gene match: 11. This CDR3 contains 17 residues. CDR3 region: CASSQVTLAGGSGEQFF. The CDR3 DNA reads as TGTGCCAGCAGCCAAGTCACTCTAGCGGGAGGCAGTGGTGAGCAGTTCTTC.

This clonotype was detected many times. CDR3 region: CASSSGTPREKLFF. The CDR3 DNA reads as TGTGCCAGCAGCTCCGGGACCCCACGCGAAAAACTGTTTTTT. The chain is built from TRBV28 and TRBJ1-4, with D perhaps matching TRBD1 (5 bases). Germline V gives CDR1 MDHEN, CDR2 SYDVKM. The CDR3 has 14 residues. The V gene lost 6 bases and the J gene lost 8 bases, with 16 bases spanning the gap.

In this sample, this clonotype turned up many times. The chain is built from TRBV5-1 and TRBJ2-3; 7 nucleotides agree with TRBD2. CDR1 and CDR2 (germline): SGHRS, YFSETQ. V shed 5 bases, J shed 1 base, and the junction held 7 bases outside the gene matches. The CDR3 is 15 amino acids. The CDR3, as DNA: TGCGCCAGCAGTTTTGCGGGAGCGGGCACAGATACGCAGTATTTT. Its protein is CASSFAGAGTDTQYF.

This clonotype was picked up many times. The CDR3 spells CSARLADNTDTQYF. CDR3 sequence (DNA): TGCAGTGCGAGACTAGCAGACAACACAGATACGCAGTATTTT. The V and J genes are TRBV20-1 and TRBJ2-3, with 7 bases matching TRBD2. The germline V gene encodes CDR1 DFQATT and CDR2 SNEGSKA (reference sequence). With 6 bases clipped from V and 2 bases from J, the junction kept 8 bases outside the gene matches. The CDR3 loop spans 14 amino acids.

This clonotype was seen only a few times. CDR3 DNA sequence: TGTGCCAGCAGTCCGGTCAGCGGGGGCACAGATACGCAGTATTTT. Encoded protein: CASSPVSGGTDTQYF. The rearrangement links TRBV6-4 to TRBJ2-3; 7 bases map to TRBD2. After removal of 5 bases from V and 1 base from J, the junction contained 6 bases not matched to a gene. The CDR3 contains 15 residues. Germline V gene data show CDR1 as MRHNA and CDR2 as SNTAGT.

This clonotype showed up many times. The CDR3 sequence is CSAPLAGSTDTQYF. The CDR3 region has the DNA TGCAGTGCCCCCTTAGCGGGGAGCACAGATACGCAGTATTTT. The chain combines TRBV20-1 with TRBJ2-3, with TRBD2 matching 8 bases. Trimming removed 6 bases from V and 0 bases from J; junction bases left unmatched: 5. The CDR3 contains 14 residues. The germline V gene has CDR1 DFQATT and CDR2 SNEGSKA (reference sequence).

This chain's CDR3 is CASSLGRFGSYTF. CDR3 sequence (DNA): TGTGCCAGCAGTTTAGGGAGGTTTGGAAGTTACACCTTC. This chain uses TRBV27 with TRBJ1-2; D gene ambiguous. The CDR3 is made up of 13 amino acids. Germline V gene lookup returns CDR1 MNHEY and CDR2 SMNVEV (reference sequence). V lost 2 bases and J lost 11, with 15 bases in between.

This clonotype has ten or more counts. The chain uses TRBV20-1 and TRBJ2-7; D is undetermined. Trimming took 1 base from V and 3 from J, leaving 10 bases between them. The CDR3 runs 13 residues. CDR1 DFQATT and CDR2 SNEGSKA come from the germline V gene (reference sequence). Written as DNA, the CDR3 is TGCAGTGCTAGAGTCCTACAAGGCTACGAGCAGTACTTC. It is translated as CSARVLQGYEQYF.

In this sample, this clonotype turned up many times. V gene TRBV3-1 combines with J gene TRBJ2-5, with 7 bases lining up with TRBD2. Germline values: CDR1 LGHDT, CDR2 YNNKEL (reference sequence). V shed 0 bases and J 5 bases; nucleotides not matched to a gene: 3. The CDR3 loop spans 14 amino acids. The CDR3 DNA sequence: TGTGCCAGCAGCCAAGACCTAGCGGCCGAGACCCAGTACTTC. Residues: CASSQDLAAETQYF.